This passage covers 21 T cell receptor beta chains from one sample sequenced in a study of T-cell reconstitution after alpha-beta-depleted transplantation in children. The authors prepared the TCRbeta library with unique molecular identifiers. TCRdb itself ran the PCR reads through MiXCR, one entry per CDR3 protein. The table shows over 400,000 distinct CDR3 sequences, with around 46% occurring only once. This sample comprised PBMCs, obtained before TCRalphabeta/CD19-depleted stem cell transplant. The source is a girl aged 2 to 9 with aplastic anemia, due to receive a stem cell transplant.

This clonotype was recorded only once. The chain links TRBV10-3 to TRBJ2-3, with D maybe TRBD1 (6 bases). V was cut by 6 bases and J by 2 bases, with 15 bases left in between. The CDR3 spans 15 residues. Germline CDR1 reads ENHRY; CDR2 reads SYGVKD. In DNA, the CDR3 is TGTGCCATCAGCCTTGGACAGTCCCCCACAGATACGCAGTATTTT. It translates to CAISLGQSPTDTQYF.

The rearrangement joins TRBV20-1 to TRBJ2-7, with D perhaps matching TRBD1 or TRBD2 (5 bases each). The V end lost 5 bases, the J end lost 0 bases, and 14 bases lay between the germline ends. CDR1 and CDR2 (germline): DFQATT, SNEGSKA (reference sequence). The CDR3 has 14 amino acids. DNA for the CDR3: TGCAGTGCTCGGGACCGTCTCAGCTCCTACGAGCAGTACTTC. Its translation: CSARDRLSSYEQYF.

This clonotype occurred many times. The genes are TRBV20-1 and TRBJ2-1; possible D gene TRBD2, 5 bases. The CDR3 totals 12 residues. Trimming took off 3 bases at V and 14 bases at J, with 17 bases between the two ends. Germline lookup yields CDR1 DFQATT and CDR2 SNEGSKA (reference sequence). Here the CDR3 reads CSARSGRMGKFF. For the CDR3, the DNA is TGCAGTGCTAGGAGTGGGAGAATGGGAAAGTTCTTC.

The J gene is TRBJ2-1, the V gene TRBV5-5; TRBD2 matches 9 bases. The V and J ends lost 4 bases and 5 bases, in that order; junction bases with no gene match: 7. The V gene's germline CDR1 is SGHKS and CDR2 YYEKEE (reference sequence). This CDR3 has 15 residues. The CDR3 coding sequence is TGTGCCAGCAGCATTGCCGCTAGCGGGAACAATGAGCAGTTCTTC. Translation: CASSIAASGNNEQFF.

The chain carries TRBV29-1 and TRBJ2-1; 9 bases are shared with TRBD2. Germline CDR1 reads SQVTM; CDR2 reads ANQGSEA. This CDR3 region has 13 residues. V was pared by 7 bases and J by 5 bases, with 6 bases of the junction left unmatched. The chain's CDR3 is CSGAGGQNNEQFF. The DNA of the CDR3 is TGCAGCGGAGCGGGAGGCCAAAACAATGAGCAGTTCTTC.

The genes are TRBV28 and TRBJ1-2, with D unresolved. There are 13 residues in the CDR3. Germline CDR1 MDHEN, CDR2 SYDVKM. V was shortened by 4 bases and J by 8 bases, with 14 bases between the two germline ends. The CDR3 is CASSSGSSLGYTF. The CDR3 coding sequence is TGTGCCAGCAGTTCGGGCAGCTCTTTGGGCTACACCTTC.

This clonotype has at least ten counts. The J gene is TRBJ1-2, the V gene TRBV7-9; D is undetermined. Germline V gene lookup returns CDR1 SEHNR and CDR2 FQNEAQ (reference sequence). V dropped 3 bases and J dropped 7 bases, with 6 bases sitting between them. This CDR3 has 11 residues. CDR3 sequence (DNA): TGTGCCAGCAGCTTGTCCGCTGGCTACACCTTC. It specifies CASSLSAGYTF.

This clonotype was observed many times. Here the CDR3 reads CSARGFPGGNEQFF. The DNA of the CDR3 is TGCAGTGCTAGAGGTTTCCCAGGGGGCAATGAGCAGTTCTTC. The V call is TRBV20-1, the J call TRBJ2-1; 7 bases line up with TRBD1. With 1 base clipped from V and 6 bases from J, the junction kept 6 bases outside the gene matches. This CDR3 is built from 14 residues. Germline V gene data show CDR1 as DFQATT and CDR2 as SNEGSKA (reference sequence).

This clonotype was counted between two and nine times. The DNA for the CDR3 is TGTGCCAGCAGTGAACCAGGGGGAAGGAGCAATCAGCCCCAGCATTTT. It codes for CASSEPGGRSNQPQHF. V and J are TRBV6-1 and TRBJ1-5, with TRBD1 identical over 7 bases. The junction had 5 bases not matched to a gene; V was cut back by 2 bases and J by 1 base. This CDR3 comprises 16 residues. CDR1 is MNHNS and CDR2 is SASEGT in the germline V gene.

Only a few counts were recorded for this clonotype. This sequence joins TRBV27 and TRBJ2-1; the match to TRBD1 covers 7 bases. The V segment lost 0 bases and the J segment 6 bases; nucleotides outside the gene matches: 5. Per the germline V gene, CDR1 is MNHEY and CDR2 is SMNVEV (reference sequence). The CDR3 has 15 amino acids. The CDR3 loop reads CASSLSPTGPNEQFF. The CDR3 DNA follows: TGTGCCAGCAGTTTATCGCCGACAGGGCCCAATGAGCAGTTCTTC.

This clonotype showed up just a few times. The CDR3 sequence: CASSPSLLAGAYEQYF. In nucleotides, the CDR3 is TGCGCCAGCAGCCCTTCTCTACTAGCGGGGGCCTACGAGCAGTACTTC. V gene TRBV5-1 combines with J gene TRBJ2-7; 11 positions match TRBD2. From germline, CDR1 is SGHRS and CDR2 YFSETQ. Unmatched junction bases numbered 8, after V lost 4 bases and J lost 2 bases. The CDR3 sequence is 16 residues long.

J is TRBJ2-5 and V is TRBV2; maybe TRBD1 (6 bases). This CDR3 has 13 amino acids. The V end lost 8 bases, the J end lost 3 bases, and 13 bases lay between the germline ends. Germline CDR1 is SNHLY and CDR2 is FYNNEI. In nucleotides, the CDR3 is TGTGCCAGCCGTGCAGGGGCGAAAGAGACCCAGTACTTC. Translated, it gives CASRAGAKETQYF.

The V call is TRBV28, the J call TRBJ1-2; tentatively, D is TRBD1 (6 bases). CDR1 and CDR2 from the germline V gene are MDHEN and SYDVKM. V lost 8 bases and J 2 bases, leaving 18 bases between the germline ends. The CDR3 loop spans 15 amino acids. The chain's CDR3 is CASLAGVIRNYGYTF. In DNA, the CDR3 is TGTGCCAGCCTCGCAGGGGTTATAAGGAACTATGGCTACACCTTC.

This chain links TRBV29-1 with TRBJ2-7; TRBD2 agrees at 15 bases. The trim removed 0 bases at V and 6 bases at J, leaving 3 bases unmatched. Germline CDR1 reads SQVTM; CDR2 reads ANQGSEA. This CDR3 contains 15 residues. The CDR3 protein is CSVEDRGLAGGEQYF. CDR3 DNA: TGCAGCGTTGAAGATCGGGGACTAGCGGGAGGCGAGCAGTACTTC.

The chain is built from TRBV29-1 and TRBJ2-5; D is perhaps TRBD1 (6 bases). Trimming took off 5 bases at V and 1 base at J, with 14 bases between the two ends. There are 14 residues in the CDR3. In germline, CDR1 is SQVTM, CDR2 ANQGSEA. The CDR3 reads CSVPTRTAQETQYF. The CDR3 nucleotides read TGCAGCGTTCCCACACGGACAGCCCAAGAGACCCAGTACTTC.

This chain links TRBV6-1 with TRBJ2-2; a weak D match, TRBD2 (6 bases). Germline V lookup: CDR1 MNHNS, CDR2 SASEGT. CDR3 size: 16 residues. Trimming left V 6 bases short and J 5 bases short, with 19 bases between. The CDR3: CASSPAGLSGTGELFF. CDR3 nucleotide sequence: TGTGCCAGCAGCCCAGCTGGACTATCGGGAACCGGGGAGCTGTTTTTT.

This clonotype was recorded once. The chain recombines TRBV28 with TRBJ2-7; D call uncertain. The CDR3 runs to 11 residues. Germline values: CDR1 MDHEN, CDR2 SYDVKM. The V end was cut by 6 bases, the J end by 8 bases, with 11 bases between. The CDR3 DNA is TGTGCCAGCAGCCATATTAGCCAGCAGTACTTC. As protein: CASSHISQQYF.

The chain employs TRBV20-1 and TRBJ2-1; 9 nucleotides align to TRBD2. The V and J ends lost 0 bases and 4 bases, in that order; junction bases with no gene match: 7. This CDR3 contains 16 residues. The V gene's germline CDR1 is DFQATT and CDR2 SNEGSKA (reference sequence). Here the CDR3 reads CSAREPLAGLYNEQFF. The CDR3 DNA is TGCAGTGCTAGAGAACCGCTAGCGGGACTTTACAATGAGCAGTTCTTC.

This chain connects TRBV11-2 to TRBJ2-2; D gene uncertain. Germline CDR1 reads SGHAT; CDR2 reads FQNNGV. Trimming left V 5 bases short and J 4 bases short, with 14 bases between. The CDR3 runs 15 residues. The CDR3 sequence: CASSRPLSLTGELFF. CDR3 DNA: TGTGCCAGCAGCCGACCATTATCCCTCACCGGGGAGCTGTTTTTT.

This clonotype was detected only a few times. The gene calls are TRBV29-1 and TRBJ2-7; no firm D call. This CDR3 region has 14 residues. V was shortened by 4 bases and J by 2 bases, with 15 bases between the two germline ends. CDR1 SQVTM and CDR2 ANQGSEA come from the germline V gene. CDR3 DNA: TGCAGCGTTGCGTTGTCAGTCAGTCCCTACGAGCAGTACTTC. Its protein is CSVALSVSPYEQYF.

V usage is TRBV6-5 and J usage is TRBJ2-3; TRBD1 is a possible D gene (5 bases). With 4 bases removed from V and 0 bases from J, the gap between germline ends came to 17 bases. Germline CDR1 and CDR2: MNHEY and SVGAGI. The CDR3 is 17 amino acids. CDR3 nucleotides: TGTGCCAGCAGTTCCCGTCGTAATGCAGGGAGCACAGATACGCAGTATTTT. Translation: CASSSRRNAGSTDTQYF.